Reported below is one TCR beta chain. Its matching antigen is unknown. Germline V gives CDR1 SNHLY, CDR2 FYNNEI. Trimming took 6 bases from V and 4 from J; bases not matched to a gene: 5. This CDR3 has 15 amino acids. The data derive from a study of cytomegalovirus exposure and HLA in healthy donors. This PCR relied on a set of 60 Vbeta primers and 13 Jbeta primers. Data came from immunoSEQ multiplex PCR; TCRdb stores just in-frame clones and leaves some out. Of around 93,000 clones in the sample, 78% were seen once. Study-wide findings and caveats: A likely sequencing artifact accounted for one observed cluster of highly shared sequence variants. CMV serostatus was the sole immune exposure data available.

The chain links TRBV2 to TRBJ2-2; 10 positions agree with TRBD2. The clonotype originates from a woman in her thirties or forties in good health and CMV-seronegative. Material: PBMCs. Written as DNA, the CDR3 is TGTGCCAGCAGCCCAACTAGCGGGGTCACCGGGGAGCTGTTTTTT. The encoded protein is CASSPTSGVTGELFF.